The 5 T cell receptor beta chains presented below share a single source sample, sequenced in a study of T cell repertoires in cytomegalovirus infection. TCRdb ran MiXCR on the reads and lists one entry per CDR3 protein. Among about 300,000 distinct CDR3 sequences listed, about 8.8% were seen once. The sample consisted of PBMCs. Receptors originate from a human donor in good health (CMV status not recorded). Some clones in this sample may be carry-over from other donors' samples.

The gene calls are TRBV28 and TRBJ2-1, with D perhaps being TRBD1 or TRBD2 (7 bases each). The CDR3 totals 19 residues. Germline values: CDR1 MDHEN, CDR2 SYDVKM. Trimming took off 2 bases at V and 3 bases at J, with 23 bases between the two ends. This CDR3 is CASSLTGDLAGVNYNEQFF. As DNA, the CDR3 is TGTGCCAGCAGTTTAACAGGGGACCTCGCGGGGGTCAACTACAATGAGCAGTTCTTC. Combining the CDR3 with reference TRBV28 and TRBJ2-1 gives the whole variable domain DVKVTQSSRYLVKRTGEKVFLECVQDMDHENMFWYRQDPGLGLRLIYFSYDVKMKEKGDIPEGYSVSREKKERFSLILESASTNQTSMYLCASSLTGDLAGVNYNEQFFGPGTRLTVL.

In its sample, this clonotype was seen many times. This chain uses TRBV10-3 with TRBJ1-6; D unclear. The CDR3 has 14 amino acids. CDR1 and CDR2 (germline): ENHRY, SYGVKD. The DNA for the CDR3 is TGTGCGACCACTGTCGGGGAATTTAATTCACCCCTCCACTTT. It yields the protein CATTVGEFNSPLHF.

The chain links TRBV20-1 to TRBJ1-5; D is ambiguous. Germline V gene data show CDR1 as DFQATT and CDR2 as SNEGSKA (reference sequence). Trimming pared 3 bases from V and 5 bases from J, leaving 8 bases between. The CDR3 is made up of 12 amino acids. The CDR3 nucleotides read TGCAGTGCTAGTACACAGTATCAGCCCCAGCATTTT. Protein sequence: CSASTQYQPQHF.

This clonotype came up many times. The chain is built from TRBV7-3 and TRBJ2-1, with TRBD1 identical over 9 bases. This CDR3 region has 14 residues. Germline V lookup: CDR1 SGHTA, CDR2 FQGTGA. V was clipped by 5 bases and J by 7 bases; unmatched bases: 6. The CDR3 region is CASSAGQGTNEQFF. In DNA form, the CDR3 reads TGTGCCAGCAGCGCGGGACAGGGAACGAATGAGCAGTTCTTC.

This clonotype occurred many times. The chain links TRBV7-8 to TRBJ1-5; TRBD1 aligns across 7 bases. Germline trimming cut 3 bases from V and 5 bases from J; bases unmatched to any gene: 7. Germline V gene lookup returns CDR1 SGHVS and CDR2 FQNEAQ. The CDR3 extends over 15 amino acids. CDR3 DNA: TGTGCCAGCAGCTTGCCAGGGGGAGGGGATCAGCCCCAGCATTTT. Translating gives CASSLPGGGDQPQHF.